This T cell receptor beta chain was identified in a study of T cells in localized non-small cell lung cancer. Some clones are missing from TCRdb's copy, which holds only in-frame ones; the method was immunoSEQ multiplex PCR. Altogether 100,000 to 150,000 clones are present, around 92% being singletons, with the ten largest covering approximately 1.7%. The V gene's germline CDR1 is KGHSY and CDR2 FQNENV. Trimming cost V 2 bases and J 6 bases, with 3 bases left between them. This CDR3 region has 11 residues. The source is an older female donor with stage I lung adenocarcinoma. This material consisted of peripheral blood, taken before any cancer treatment. The chain links TRBV16 to TRBJ2-3; D remains ambiguous. The CDR3 region is CASSQVDTQYF. CDR3 sequence (DNA): TGTGCCAGCAGCCAAGTGGATACGCAGTATTTT.